Listed below are T cell receptor beta chains from one sample, sequenced in a study of shared clonotypes between healthy human individuals. Sequencing was performed with immunoSEQ multiplex PCR; in TCRdb, only in-frame clones are kept and a portion is missing. The sample gives approximately 1.9 million clones, just under 95% of which show up once; about 1.7% is in the top ten. Sequenced: naive CD8+ T cells from PBMCs. The receptors were gathered from a man aged 18 to 30 in good health. Some clones in this sample may be carry-over from other donors' samples. The CDR3 runs from the conserved cysteine through the conserved F or W. A D gene is named only where the DNA matches it firmly. Clone size is not always given. Where it is, it says once, few, many or a class for expanded clones.

J gene: TRBJ2-5; clone size: .; D gene: TRBD2; V gene: TRBV2; CDR3 DNA: TGTGCCAGCAGAAAGGCTGCAAACGGGCCGGGACTAGTCCTGAAAGAGACCCAGTACTTC; CDR3 protein: CASRKAANGPGLVLKETQYF
J gene: TRBJ2-7; clone size: .; D gene: TRBD2; V gene: TRBV9; CDR3 DNA: TGTGCCAGCAGCGCCGGGACTAGCGCCTACGAGCAGTACTTC; CDR3 protein: CASSAGTSAYEQYF
J gene: TRBJ2-1; clone size: .; D gene: .; V gene: TRBV9; CDR3 DNA: TGTGCCAGCAGCGACAGAAGAGACATGAAGGACAATGAGCAGTTCTTC; CDR3 protein: CASSDRRDMKDNEQFF
J gene: TRBJ1-5; clone size: .; D gene: .; V gene: TRBV19; CDR3 DNA: TGTGCCAGTAGTCCCTGGGGGGGTCAGCCCCAGCATTTT; CDR3 protein: CASSPWGGQPQHF
J gene: TRBJ1-6; clone size: .; D gene: TRBD1; V gene: TRBV6-5; CDR3 DNA: TGTGCCAGCAGCGACAGGGAGTACAATTCACCCCTCCACTTT; CDR3 protein: CASSDREYNSPLHF
J gene: TRBJ2-7; clone size: .; D gene: TRBD2; V gene: TRBV5-6; CDR3 DNA: TGTGCCAGCAGCCAATGGACTAGCGGGAGTATCCACGAGCAGTACTTC; CDR3 protein: CASSQWTSGSIHEQYF
J gene: TRBJ1-4; clone size: once; D gene: .; V gene: TRBV11-2; CDR3 DNA: TGTGCCAGCAGCCTTGGAAACAGGGCTGAAAAACTGTTTTTT; CDR3 protein: CASSLGNRAEKLFF
J gene: TRBJ2-1; clone size: .; D gene: .; V gene: TRBV6-5; CDR3 DNA: TGTGCCAGCAAACGAATGCCGAGCTCCTACAATGAGCAGTTCTTC; CDR3 protein: CASKRMPSSYNEQFF
J gene: TRBJ1-1; clone size: .; D gene: .; V gene: TRBV2; CDR3 DNA: TGTGCCAGCAGTGAAGAGGGGAGGGAGGGCACTGAAGCTTTCTTT; CDR3 protein: CASSEEGREGTEAFF
J gene: TRBJ2-1; clone size: once; D gene: .; V gene: TRBV4-2; CDR3 DNA: TGTGCCAGCAGCCAAAAGGGGACTTCCAACGGTGGTGAGCAGTTCTTC; CDR3 protein: CASSQKGTSNGGEQFF
J gene: TRBJ1-4; clone size: .; D gene: .; V gene: TRBV2; CDR3 DNA: TGTGCCAGCAGTGAAGCGGTCGACAGGATCGGTGAAAAACTGTTTTTT; CDR3 protein: CASSEAVDRIGEKLFF
J gene: TRBJ2-1; clone size: .; D gene: TRBD2; V gene: TRBV2; CDR3 DNA: TGTGCCAGCAGTGAAGAGGTTAGCGGGAATTCCTACAATGAGCAGTTCTTC; CDR3 protein: CASSEEVSGNSYNEQFF
J gene: TRBJ2-7; clone size: .; D gene: TRBD1; V gene: TRBV4-1; CDR3 DNA: TGCGCCAGCAGCCAGGGACAGGGCAGCGGGTACGAGCAGTACTTC; CDR3 protein: CASSQGQGSGYEQYF
J gene: TRBJ2-3; clone size: .; D gene: .; V gene: TRBV21-1; CDR3 DNA: TGTGCCAGCAGCAAAGACACCGCTAGCACAGATACGCAGTATTTT; CDR3 protein: CASSKDTASTDTQYF
J gene: TRBJ1-2; clone size: few; D gene: .; V gene: TRBV6-5; CDR3 DNA: TGTGCCAGCAGTTACAGTAGGGGCGATGGCTACACCTTC; CDR3 protein: CASSYSRGDGYTF
J gene: TRBJ2-7; clone size: once; D gene: .; V gene: TRBV6-1; CDR3 DNA: TGTGCCAGCAGTGAGGTATGGGACAACTACGAGCAGTACTTC; CDR3 protein: CASSEVWDNYEQYF
J gene: TRBJ2-5; clone size: .; D gene: .; V gene: TRBV2; CDR3 DNA: TGTGCCAGCAACTTAGCAGGTCAAGAGACCCAGTACTTC; CDR3 protein: CASNLAGQETQYF
J gene: TRBJ1-1; clone size: .; D gene: .; V gene: TRBV19; CDR3 DNA: TGTGCCAGTAGTATTGCGGCAAGTTTCTCTGAAGCTTTCTTT; CDR3 protein: CASSIAASFSEAFF
J gene: TRBJ2-2; clone size: once; D gene: TRBD2; V gene: TRBV28; CDR3 DNA: TGTGCCAGCAGGGAAAGGGCTAGCGGGAAGGCTGGTGTTGCCGGGGAGCTGTTTTTT; CDR3 protein: CASRERASGKAGVAGELFF
J gene: TRBJ2-1; clone size: .; D gene: TRBD2; V gene: TRBV7-2; CDR3 DNA: TGTGCCAGCAGCTTAGTAGCGGGAGTCTCCTACAATGAGCAGTTCTTC; CDR3 protein: CASSLVAGVSYNEQFF
J gene: TRBJ2-2; clone size: .; D gene: .; V gene: TRBV27; CDR3 DNA: TGTGCCAGCAGTTTATATTCAGCGAACACCGGGGAGCTGTTTTTT; CDR3 protein: CASSLYSANTGELFF
J gene: TRBJ1-2; clone size: .; D gene: .; V gene: TRBV25-1; CDR3 DNA: TGTGCCAGCAGTGGGGCAGGGTGGGCCACCTTC; CDR3 protein: CASSGAGWATF
J gene: TRBJ2-3; clone size: .; D gene: TRBD2; V gene: TRBV9; CDR3 DNA: TGTGCCAGCAGCGTAGACTCGGGAGGGAGAACAGATACGCAGTATTTT; CDR3 protein: CASSVDSGGRTDTQYF
J gene: TRBJ2-1; clone size: .; D gene: TRBD2; V gene: TRBV13; CDR3 DNA: TGTGCCAGCAGCTCGGGACTAGCGGGAGTGTCTGAGCAGTTCTTC; CDR3 protein: CASSSGLAGVSEQFF
J gene: TRBJ1-5; clone size: .; D gene: .; V gene: TRBV19; CDR3 DNA: TGTGCCAGTAGTACCTGGACAGTTCGGGTGGAGCCCCAGCATTTT; CDR3 protein: CASSTWTVRVEPQHF
J gene: TRBJ1-5; clone size: few; D gene: TRBD1; V gene: TRBV19; CDR3 DNA: TGTGCCAGTCGGGGGACAGGGGGAACCTATAGCAATCAGCCCCAGCATTTT; CDR3 protein: CASRGTGGTYSNQPQHF
J gene: TRBJ1-5; clone size: .; D gene: TRBD1; V gene: TRBV4-2; CDR3 DNA: TGTGCCAGCAGCCCTCATCCGGGACAGGGAAATAGCAATCAGCCCCAGCATTTT; CDR3 protein: CASSPHPGQGNSNQPQHF
J gene: TRBJ2-2; clone size: .; D gene: .; V gene: TRBV6-5; CDR3 DNA: TGTGCCAGCAGTTACTCTGCCAGGGGAACCGGGGAGCTGTTTTTT; CDR3 protein: CASSYSARGTGELFF
J gene: TRBJ2-3; clone size: .; D gene: .; V gene: TRBV4-2; CDR3 DNA: TGTGCCAGCAGCCAAGAGATTTATGGCAGGCCGGCAGATACGCAGTATTTT; CDR3 protein: CASSQEIYGRPADTQYF
J gene: TRBJ2-7; clone size: .; D gene: .; V gene: TRBV5-1; CDR3 DNA: TGCGCCAGCTCTTGGCCGGGATACGAGCAGTACTTC; CDR3 protein: CASSWPGYEQYF
J gene: TRBJ1-1; clone size: .; D gene: .; V gene: TRBV15; CDR3 DNA: TGTGCCACCGGACAGTCCCAGAACACTGAAGCTTTCTTT; CDR3 protein: CATGQSQNTEAFF
J gene: TRBJ1-4; clone size: .; D gene: .; V gene: TRBV14; CDR3 DNA: TGTGCCAGCAGCCAAGTATTACGTTTTCCGGCATGGGGAAAAACTGTTTTT; CDR3 protein: CASSQVLRFPAWGKTVF
J gene: TRBJ2-5; clone size: .; D gene: .; V gene: TRBV10-1; CDR3 DNA: TGCGCCAGCATTAAAGATTGGACACCCCAAGAGACCCAGTACTTC; CDR3 protein: CASIKDWTPQETQYF
J gene: TRBJ1-3; clone size: .; D gene: .; V gene: TRBV30; CDR3 DNA: TGTGCCTGGAGTGCTATACCTTCTGGAAACACCATATATTTT; CDR3 protein: CAWSAIPSGNTIYF
J gene: TRBJ2-1; clone size: .; D gene: .; V gene: TRBV27; CDR3 DNA: TGTGCCAGCAGCGTGGGGGCTCCACCGGGGTCCTACAATGAGCAGTTCTTC; CDR3 protein: CASSVGAPPGSYNEQFF
J gene: TRBJ2-7; clone size: .; D gene: TRBD1; V gene: TRBV29-1; CDR3 DNA: TGCAGCGTTGTGGGACAGGGACGCGAGCAGTACTTC; CDR3 protein: CSVVGQGREQYF
J gene: TRBJ2-7; clone size: .; D gene: .; V gene: TRBV27; CDR3 DNA: TGTGCCAGCAGCAGGGAGGGGGTTGAGCAGTACTTC; CDR3 protein: CASSREGVEQYF
J gene: TRBJ2-2; clone size: .; D gene: TRBD2; V gene: TRBV30; CDR3 DNA: TGTGCCTGGAGTGTACTCGAGCGGGAGGGCCTAAGGGGGGAGCTGTTTTTT; CDR3 protein: CAWSVLEREGLRGELFF
J gene: TRBJ2-1; clone size: .; D gene: TRBD2; V gene: TRBV19; CDR3 DNA: TGTGCCAGCGCCCCAGACCCGGAGCGGGAGGGTCTCTACAATGAGCAGTTCTTC; CDR3 protein: CASAPDPEREGLYNEQFF
J gene: TRBJ1-5; clone size: .; D gene: .; V gene: TRBV6-6; CDR3 DNA: TGTGCCAGCAGTTATCAGCCCGCTCAGCCCCAGCATTTT; CDR3 protein: CASSYQPAQPQHF
J gene: TRBJ2-2; clone size: .; D gene: .; V gene: TRBV12-5; CDR3 DNA: TGTGCTAGCTCACCCGGGGGTACCGGGGAGCTGTTTTTT; CDR3 protein: CASSPGGTGELFF
J gene: TRBJ1-5; clone size: .; D gene: TRBD1; V gene: TRBV15; CDR3 DNA: TGTGCCACCAGCGAGGACAGGGCTACGTATCAGCCCCAGCATTTT; CDR3 protein: CATSEDRATYQPQHF
J gene: TRBJ2-1; clone size: .; D gene: .; V gene: TRBV30; CDR3 DNA: TGTGCCTGGAGTCACGGAGACAATGAGCAGTTCTTC; CDR3 protein: CAWSHGDNEQFF
J gene: TRBJ2-7; clone size: .; D gene: .; V gene: TRBV5-6; CDR3 DNA: TGTGCCAGCAGCTCGAGGACGGAATCCTACGAGCAGTACTTC; CDR3 protein: CASSSRTESYEQYF
J gene: TRBJ1-1; clone size: .; D gene: .; V gene: TRBV7-9; CDR3 DNA: TGTGCCAGCAGCTACAGACCGATTGAAGCTTTCTTT; CDR3 protein: CASSYRPIEAFF
J gene: TRBJ2-7; clone size: .; D gene: .; V gene: TRBV15; CDR3 DNA: TGTGCCACCAGCAGCCGGGGGCTGCCCTACGAGCAGTACTTC; CDR3 protein: CATSSRGLPYEQYF
J gene: TRBJ1-4; clone size: .; D gene: TRBD1; V gene: TRBV4-3; CDR3 DNA: TGCGCCAGCAGCCAAGACAGGGGGCTCGAAAAACTGTTTTTT; CDR3 protein: CASSQDRGLEKLFF
J gene: TRBJ2-5; clone size: .; D gene: .; V gene: TRBV5-1; CDR3 DNA: TGCGCCAGCAGCTGGGACGTTAAGACCCAGTACTTC; CDR3 protein: CASSWDVKTQYF
J gene: TRBJ1-5; clone size: .; D gene: .; V gene: TRBV27; CDR3 DNA: TGTGCCAGCAGTTTACAACCTCTTAAGCCCCAGCATTTT; CDR3 protein: CASSLQPLKPQHF
J gene: TRBJ1-5; clone size: .; D gene: TRBD1; V gene: TRBV19; CDR3 DNA: TGTGCCAGCAACCGGGACAGGGGTATATATAGCAATCAGCCCCAGCATTTT; CDR3 protein: CASNRDRGIYSNQPQHF